The 31 T cell receptor beta chains reported below all come from one sample, sequenced in a study of OX40 agonist ivuxolimab in advanced cancers. TCRdb's table, derived via immunoSEQ multiplex PCR, lists solely in-frame clones and lacks some. The table shows about 50,000 clones, with about nine tenths occurring only once. The source material was CD4+ or CD8+ T cells sorted from blood, sampled in a trial of the OX40 agonist ivuxolimab. Receptors originate from an adult with an advanced solid tumor such as melanoma, head and neck, liver or kidney cancer.

V usage is TRBV7-8 and J usage is TRBJ2-7; D perhaps matches TRBD2 (6 bases). V was clipped by 1 base and J by 1 base, with 11 bases between them. CDR3 size: 15 residues. The germline CDR1 and CDR2 sequences are SGHVS and FQNEAQ. The CDR3: CASSLEVGLSYEQYF. CDR3 bases: TGTGCCAGCAGCTTAGAGGTAGGACTATCCTACGAGCAGTACTTC.

The gene calls are TRBV6-5 and TRBJ2-1; TRBD1 aligns across 9 bases. Germline loops: CDR1 MNHEY, CDR2 SVGAGI. The CDR3 totals 15 residues. The J segment lost 7 bases and the V segment lost 5 bases, leaving 9 bases of the junction unmatched. The CDR3 sequence: CASSPGTGTGNEQFF. The CDR3 DNA sequence: TGTGCCAGCAGTCCCGGGACAGGGACTGGAAATGAGCAGTTCTTC.

The V and J genes are TRBV5-1 and TRBJ1-2; TRBD1 agrees at 9 bases. Germline V gives CDR1 SGHRS, CDR2 YFSETQ. The CDR3 sequence is 14 residues long. J was trimmed by 7 bases and V by 4 bases; bases with no gene match: 8. In nucleotides, the CDR3 is TGCGCCAGCAGCCCGATGGGACAGGGAAGTGGCTACACCTTC. This encodes CASSPMGQGSGYTF.

This chain joins TRBV7-9 and TRBJ1-2; D gene ambiguous. V was clipped by 6 bases and J by 0 bases, with 11 bases between them. Germline V gene data show CDR1 as SEHNR and CDR2 as FQNEAQ (reference sequence). The CDR3 is 14 residues long. This CDR3 reads CASRPGTSNYGYTF. DNA for the CDR3: TGTGCCAGCAGACCAGGCACATCTAACTATGGCTACACCTTC.

This clone is a singleton in its sample. The chain recombines TRBV6-6 with TRBJ2-2; TRBD2 agrees at 11 bases. Per germline, CDR1 MNHNY and CDR2 SVGAGI (reference sequence). The CDR3 spans 15 residues. V trimming: 6 bases; J trimming: 5 bases; junction bases outside the gene matches: 5. CDR3 nucleotides: TGTGCCAGCAGAACCATAGCGGGGGGGACCGGGGAGCTGTTTTTT. Residues: CASRTIAGGTGELFF.

On this clone: A read error may produce the germline difference seen at one junction end. The gene calls are TRBV7-7 and TRBJ2-4; 12 bases match TRBD2. The germline gives CDR1 SSHAT, CDR2 FNYEAQ (reference sequence). The CDR3 runs to 18 residues. In DNA form, the CDR3 reads TGTGCTAGCAGCTTCCGACTAGCGGGGGCCCCGGGAAAAAACATTCAGTACTTC. Amino acid sequence: CASSFRLAGAPGKNIQYF.

The sample holds one count of this clone. The chain uses TRBV6-1 and TRBJ2-7, with D possibly matching TRBD2 (6 bases). Per the germline V gene, CDR1 is MNHNS and CDR2 is SASEGT. The CDR3 has 15 residues. The V end was cut by 7 bases, the J end by 0 bases, with 16 bases between. This CDR3 reads CASNVDSGGSYEQYF. DNA of the CDR3: TGTGCCAGCAACGTTGATAGCGGCGGCTCCTACGAGCAGTACTTC.

This chain connects TRBV6-5 to TRBJ1-4; D unresolved. The CDR3 loop spans 15 amino acids. The V end lost 2 bases, the J end lost 2 bases, and 9 bases lay between the germline ends. Germline-derived CDR1 and CDR2 are MNHEY and SVGAGI. This chain's CDR3 is CASSYGRATNEKLFF. The CDR3 DNA follows: TGTGCCAGCAGTTACGGGCGGGCGACTAATGAAAAACTGTTTTTT.

This clone was counted between two and nine times. The chain is built from TRBV19 and TRBJ1-5; D not certain. Trimming removed 6 bases at V and 11 bases at J, with 14 bases between. The CDR3 is 12 residues long. Germline V gene data show CDR1 as LNHDA and CDR2 as SQIVND (reference sequence). In DNA form, the CDR3 reads TGTGCCAGTAGATACGGGTTCACGGCCCAGCATTTT. This codes for CASRYGFTAQHF.

The chain employs TRBV10-3 and TRBJ1-3; 8 positions agree with TRBD1. Germline V gene sequence: CDR1 ENHRY, CDR2 SYGVKD. The length of the CDR3 is 17 residues. V lost 0 bases to trimming and J lost 0 bases; unmatched junction nucleotides: 4. CDR3 region: CAISESGQANSGNTIYF. The CDR3 region has the DNA TGTGCCATCAGTGAGTCGGGACAGGCAAACTCTGGAAACACCATATATTTT.

The rearrangement uses TRBV10-2 and TRBJ2-7; tentative D call: TRBD2 (7 bases). V lost 6 bases, J lost 1 base, and 16 bases lay in between. The CDR3 has 15 amino acids. Germline V gene sequence: CDR1 WSHSY, CDR2 SAAADI. This CDR3 is CASSMGGARSYEQYF. The CDR3 nucleotides are TGCGCCAGCAGCATGGGGGGGGCCAGGTCCTACGAGCAGTACTTC.

The genes are TRBV14 and TRBJ2-6, with D uncertain. CDR3 size: 17 residues. Per germline, CDR1 SGHDN and CDR2 FVKESK. V was cut by 4 bases and J by 1 base, with 14 bases left in between. The CDR3 region has the DNA TGTGCCAGCAGCCCCCCCTGGACCGATTCTGGGGCCAACGTCCTGACTTTC. Translated: CASSPPWTDSGANVLTF.

The chain couples TRBV14 to TRBJ2-7; D assignment may be TRBD1 or TRBD2 (5 bases each). Germline V gene lookup returns CDR1 SGHDN and CDR2 FVKESK. Trimming stripped 2 bases from V and 5 bases from J, with 10 bases between. The CDR3 is 13 residues long. The CDR3: CASSQLGENEQYF. CDR3 DNA sequence: TGTGCCAGCAGCCAATTAGGGGAGAACGAGCAGTACTTC.

The rearrangement uses TRBV6-1 and TRBJ1-6; 7 positions agree with TRBD1. Trimming removed 2 bases from V and 7 bases from J; junction bases left unmatched: 2. This CDR3 contains 14 residues. Germline CDR1 and CDR2: MNHNS and SASEGT. The CDR3 nucleotides are TGTGCCAGCAGTGAACAGGGGGAGAATTCACCCCTCCACTTT. Translation gives CASSEQGENSPLHF.

The chain couples TRBV27 to TRBJ1-5, with unresolved D. Germline V lookup: CDR1 MNHEY, CDR2 SMNVEV (reference sequence). The CDR3 length is 16 residues. Trimming removed 4 bases from V and 0 bases from J, with 13 bases in between. The DNA for the CDR3 is TGTGCCAGCAGTTCCATCGACGGATATAGCAATCAGCCCCAGCATTTT. This encodes CASSSIDGYSNQPQHF.

V gene TRBV6-5 combines with J gene TRBJ2-2; no definite D call. With 0 bases removed from V and 6 bases from J, the gap between germline ends came to 5 bases. This CDR3 has 13 amino acids. Per germline, CDR1 MNHEY and CDR2 SVGAGI. CDR3 region: CASSYSAAGELFF. The CDR3 nucleotides read TGTGCCAGCAGTTACTCGGCAGCCGGGGAGCTGTTTTTT.

The J gene is TRBJ1-1, the V gene TRBV15; 11 bases agree with TRBD1. CDR1 is LNHNV and CDR2 is YYDKDF in the germline V gene (reference sequence). The junction had 6 bases not matched to a gene; V was cut back by 1 base and J by 8 bases. This CDR3 spans 15 amino acids. The CDR3 DNA is TGTGCCACCAGCAGAGCGACCGGGACAGGGGGAGAAGCTTTCTTT. This gives the protein CATSRATGTGGEAFF.

V and J are TRBV6-1 and TRBJ1-5; a weak D match, TRBD1 (6 bases). Germline V gene lookup returns CDR1 MNHNS and CDR2 SASEGT. V lost 1 base, J lost 0 bases, and 13 bases lay in between. This CDR3 contains 17 residues. DNA for the CDR3: TGTGCCAGCAGTGAAGGTCCGCGGGGGCCTAGCAATCAGCCCCAGCATTTT. Its translation is CASSEGPRGPSNQPQHF.

The chain uses TRBV4-1 and TRBJ2-1; tentatively, D is TRBD2 (7 bases). The CDR3 has 16 amino acids. V was pared by 4 bases and J by 3 bases, with 16 bases between. CDR1 MGHRA and CDR2 YSYEKL come from the germline V gene. The CDR3 region is CASSPLGGDLYNEQFF. The CDR3 DNA sequence: TGCGCCAGCAGCCCCCTAGGGGGGGACCTCTACAATGAGCAGTTCTTC.

The V and J genes are TRBV1 and TRBJ2-7. TRBV1 is a known pseudogene. This CDR3 has 14 amino acids. The CDR3 DNA follows: TGCACCAGCAGCCACGAAAATCTCTCCTACGAGCAGTACTTC. It encodes CTSSHENLSYEQYF.

CDR3 nucleotide sequence: TGTGCCAGCAGTTCCCAGGGGCGAGAGACCCAGTACTTC. It is translated as CASSSQGRETQYF. V gene TRBV28 combines with J gene TRBJ2-5; maybe TRBD1 (6 bases). V was clipped by 4 bases and J by 4 bases, with 10 bases between them. This CDR3 spans 13 amino acids. The germline V gene has CDR1 MDHEN and CDR2 SYDVKM.

V gene TRBV30 combines with J gene TRBJ1-2; the D is unclear. V dropped 7 bases and J dropped 2 bases, with 11 bases sitting between them. From germline, CDR1 is GTSNPN and CDR2 SVGIG (reference sequence). The CDR3 is 12 amino acids. DNA of the CDR3: TGTGCCTTACATGGAACGAACTATGGCTACACCTTC. It is translated as CALHGTNYGYTF. The complete variable domain, with remaining parts taken from reference TRBV30 and TRBJ1-2, reads SQTIHQWPATLVQPVGSPLSLECTVEGTSNPNLYWYRQAAGRGLQLLFYSVGIGQISSEVPQNLSASRPQDRQFILSSKKLLLSDSGFYLCALHGTNYGYTFGSGTRLTVV.

The CDR3 sequence is CASSVPGLGGDTQYF. For the CDR3, the DNA is TGTGCCAGCAGCGTCCCGGGACTAGGGGGAGATACGCAGTATTTT. The chain uses TRBV9 and TRBJ2-3; 8 positions agree with TRBD2. Trimming at V came to 2 bases and at J to 5 bases, leaving 7 bases not matched to a gene. CDR1 is SGDLS, CDR2 YYNGEE, per germline. This CDR3 is built from 15 residues.

Remarks on this clone: With only one base between it and a far larger clone, this is likely a read error. The rearrangement uses TRBV5-6 and TRBJ2-7, with TRBD2 identical over 8 bases. Germline V lookup: CDR1 SGHDT, CDR2 YYEEEE. After removal of 0 bases from V and 2 bases from J, the junction contained 4 bases not matched to a gene. This CDR3 contains 15 residues. The CDR3 sequence is CASSLAAGGTYEQYF. CDR3 bases: TGTGCCAGCAGCTTGGCCGCGGGAGGAACCTACGAGCAGTACTTC.

V usage is TRBV6-1 and J usage is TRBJ1-5; D not resolved. The CDR3 extends over 15 amino acids. The V and J ends lost 1 base and 0 bases respectively, with 7 bases between them. Germline lookup yields CDR1 MNHNS and CDR2 SASEGT. As DNA, the CDR3 is TGTGCCAGCAGTGAAGATCTGTATAGCAATCAGCCCCAGCATTTT. It codes for CASSEDLYSNQPQHF.

The chain combines TRBV6-4 with TRBJ2-1, with D maybe TRBD2 (7 bases). The germline CDR1 and CDR2 sequences are MRHNA and SNTAGT. V lost 3 bases and J lost 8, with 14 bases in between. The CDR3 is made up of 14 amino acids. This chain's CDR3 is CASSEAGARDEQFF. The CDR3 DNA is TGTGCCAGCAGTGAGGCGGGGGCCCGGGATGAGCAGTTCTTC.

The J gene is TRBJ1-6, the V gene TRBV11-2; 8 nucleotides align to TRBD1. The CDR3 runs 16 residues. V shed 1 base and J 8 bases; nucleotides not matched to a gene: 7. Germline CDR1 and CDR2: SGHAT and FQNNGV. This CDR3 is CASSLGVRTGYSPLHF. CDR3 nucleotide sequence: TGTGCCAGCAGCTTAGGCGTAAGGACAGGGTATTCACCCCTCCACTTT.

This clone was picked up a small number of times. Other DNA variants within this sample encode the same CDR3. The chain couples TRBV27 to TRBJ1-6; D not resolved. V was trimmed by 5 bases and J by 6 bases, leaving 5 bases between them. CDR3 length: 12 amino acids. Germline V gives CDR1 MNHEY, CDR2 SMNVEV (reference sequence). CDR3 sequence reads: CASSQINSPLHF. The CDR3 bases are TGTGCCAGCAGTCAGATTAATTCACCCCTCCACTTT.

This clone was picked up one time. This chain joins TRBV7-9 and TRBJ1-5; 10 positions match TRBD1. The CDR3 length is 18 residues. Germline V gene lookup returns CDR1 SEHNR and CDR2 FQNEAQ (reference sequence). Losses at the gene ends were 2 bases for V and 0 bases for J; bases not matched to a gene: 7. The CDR3 loop reads CASSLKDRGSFSNQPQHF. The CDR3 bases are TGTGCCAGCAGCTTAAAGGACAGGGGGTCCTTTAGCAATCAGCCCCAGCATTTT.

The chain uses TRBV5-1 and TRBJ2-5, with TRBD2 matching over 12 bases. The length of the CDR3 is 16 residues. Unmatched junction bases numbered 0, after V lost 0 bases and J lost 0 bases. Per germline, CDR1 SGHRS and CDR2 YFSETQ. The CDR3 DNA reads TGCGCCAGCAGCTTGGGACTAGCGGGGGACCAAGAGACCCAGTACTTC. Translating it yields CASSLGLAGDQETQYF.

In this sample, this clone turned up once. The chain uses TRBV27 and TRBJ1-2; 9 positions agree with TRBD1. CDR1 MNHEY and CDR2 SMNVEV come from the germline V gene (reference sequence). The CDR3 is 16 amino acids. J lost 6 bases, V lost 5 bases, and 13 bases had no gene match. CDR3 sequence (DNA): TGTGCCAGCAGTCCCCAAACCGGGACAGGGTTGGATGGCTACACCTTC. This encodes CASSPQTGTGLDGYTF.